These 19 T cell receptor beta chains were sequenced from one sample in a study of glioma-infiltrating T cells after dendritic cell vaccination. Time point denoted: after dendritic cell vaccination, including at tumor progression/relapse. Here immunoSEQ multiplex PCR was the method, and the copy in TCRdb shows in-frame clones only, minus some. The sample contains around 60,000 clones, more than 75% of which appear only once. Sequencing used blood, obtained after dendritic cell vaccination. These receptors came from a human donor with glioblastoma.

The chain links TRBV5-4 to TRBJ1-2; possibly TRBD1 for D (6 bases). Germline CDR1 and CDR2: SGHNT and YYREEE (reference sequence). The CDR3 contains 14 residues. Trimming cost V 4 bases and J 4 bases, with 14 bases left between them. CDR3 protein: CASSTDSAGYGYTF. The CDR3 DNA sequence: TGTGCCAGCAGCACGGACAGTGCTGGCTATGGCTACACCTTC.

This chain uses TRBV4-2 with TRBJ1-3; perhaps TRBD1 as D (6 bases). CDR1 and CDR2 from the germline V gene are LGHNA and YNFKEQ. This CDR3 is built from 16 residues. V dropped 1 base and J dropped 1 base, with 11 bases sitting between them. CDR3 amino acids: CASSQATGPSGNTIYF. The CDR3 region has the DNA TGTGCCAGCAGCCAAGCGACAGGACCTTCTGGAAACACCATATATTTT.

This clone came up a few times. This chain links TRBV11-2 with TRBJ1-6; no definite D call. Deletions cut 1 base from V and 10 bases from J, with 14 bases between. The CDR3 loop spans 15 amino acids. From germline, CDR1 is SGHAT and CDR2 FQNNGV. Here the CDR3 reads CASSLGQVGVSPLHF. DNA for the CDR3: TGTGCCAGCAGCTTAGGTCAAGTCGGGGTCTCACCCCTCCACTTT.

This clone appeared once. The chain recombines TRBV6-1 with TRBJ2-7; possible D gene TRBD2, 5 bases. V was shortened by 8 bases and J by 4 bases, with 21 bases between the two germline ends. The CDR3 extends over 15 amino acids. Germline values: CDR1 MNHNS, CDR2 SASEGT. The CDR3 nucleotides read TGTGCCAGCTATACCCTTCAAGGAGGTTTATACGAGCAGTACTTC. Protein sequence: CASYTLQGGLYEQYF.

The chain couples TRBV27 to TRBJ2-7; 14 nucleotides line up with TRBD2. The CDR3 runs 17 residues. V dropped 6 bases and J dropped 6; count of bases not matched to a gene: 13. Germline CDR1 reads MNHEY; CDR2 reads SMNVEV (reference sequence). CDR3 DNA: TGTGCCAGCAGCCCCTCCCCGACTAGCGGGGGGGCCCTCGAGCAGTACTTC. This sequence encodes CASSPSPTSGGALEQYF.

This chain's CDR3 is CASSREGGTHNEQFF. CDR3 DNA: TGTGCCAGCAGCAGGGAGGGGGGAACCCACAATGAGCAGTTCTTC. The chain has TRBV5-4 and TRBJ2-1, with D maybe TRBD2 (7 bases). Per the germline V gene, CDR1 is SGHNT and CDR2 is YYREEE (reference sequence). The CDR3 runs 15 residues. V lost 4 bases, J lost 5 bases, and 16 bases lay in between.

This chain joins TRBV7-9 and TRBJ2-3; D might be TRBD2 (6 bases). The germline V and J ends were trimmed by 5 bases and 4 bases, with 10 bases remaining between them. Germline CDR1 reads SEHNR; CDR2 reads FQNEAQ (reference sequence). CDR3 length: 13 amino acids. The CDR3 region has the DNA TGTGCCAGCAGCCCCCCGGGGGCAGATACGCAGTATTTT. Protein product: CASSPPGADTQYF.

V is TRBV4-3 and J is TRBJ1-1; weak D call: TRBD1 (5 bases). V lost 0 bases and J 1 base, leaving 21 bases between the germline ends. CDR1 and CDR2 (germline): LGHNA, YSLEER. CDR3 length: 19 amino acids. The CDR3 DNA reads as TGCGCCAGCAGCCAAGATGGAAAAAAGGGCCCGGGGGAGAACACTGAAGCTTTCTTT. It codes for CASSQDGKKGPGENTEAFF.

V is TRBV30 and J is TRBJ2-1; 8 nucleotides line up with TRBD2. Unmatched junction bases numbered 16, after V lost 3 bases and J lost 12 bases. The germline V gene has CDR1 GTSNPN and CDR2 SVGIG (reference sequence). The CDR3 has 15 amino acids. The CDR3 loop reads CAWSDRQRGWHGQFF. The DNA for the CDR3 is TGTGCCTGGAGCGACCGGCAGCGGGGGTGGCATGGGCAGTTCTTC.

This clone was counted a few times. The chain joins TRBV10-2 to TRBJ1-3; 8 positions match TRBD1. The CDR3 has 15 residues. Germline V gene lookup returns CDR1 WSHSY and CDR2 SAAADI. After removal of 5 bases from V and 0 bases from J, the junction contained 3 bases not matched to a gene. The CDR3 DNA reads as TGCGCCAGCAGTTGGACAGGGCCCTCTGGAAACACCATATATTTT. Translating gives CASSWTGPSGNTIYF.

The chain employs TRBV4-3 and TRBJ2-7, with 7 bases that match TRBD2. Losses at the gene ends were 4 bases for V and 3 bases for J; bases not matched to a gene: 6. Looked up from germline, CDR1 is LGHNA and CDR2 is YSLEER. The CDR3 loop spans 14 amino acids. The CDR3 DNA reads TGCGCCAGCAGCCCGGGACCGGGGGGCTACGAGCAGTACTTC. This sequence encodes CASSPGPGGYEQYF.

The chain carries TRBV27 and TRBJ2-3; 8 bases map to TRBD2. Germline loops: CDR1 MNHEY, CDR2 SMNVEV (reference sequence). Unmatched junction bases numbered 13, after V lost 6 bases and J lost 5 bases. The CDR3 has 16 residues. CDR3 protein: CASSRADSGKKDTQYF. CDR3 sequence (DNA): TGTGCCAGCAGCAGGGCGGATAGCGGGAAGAAAGATACGCAGTATTTT.

The chain recombines TRBV7-2 with TRBJ1-2; D not resolved. Per germline, CDR1 SGHTA and CDR2 FQGNSA. The CDR3 covers 13 residues. V lost 0 bases and J 8 bases, leaving 10 bases between the germline ends. The CDR3 DNA reads TGTGCCAGCAGCTTAGCGGTTCAGGCGGGCTACACCTTC. It translates to CASSLAVQAGYTF.

The rearrangement links TRBV18 to TRBJ2-2; D is undetermined. V lost 3 bases and J 5 bases, leaving 10 bases between the germline ends. Germline loops: CDR1 KGHSH, CDR2 LQKENI. The CDR3 extends over 14 amino acids. DNA of the CDR3: TGTGCCAGCTCACCCTCGAGCGAGACCGGGGAGCTGTTTTTT. It is translated as CASSPSSETGELFF.

In its sample, this clone was seen once. The V and J genes are TRBV15 and TRBJ2-3; 10 bases match TRBD2. Trimming cost V 4 bases and J 4 bases; bases outside gene matches: 8. The germline V gene has CDR1 LNHNV and CDR2 YYDKDF (reference sequence). The CDR3 consists of 16 residues. The CDR3 DNA sequence: TGTGCCACCAGCACTATCCTTAGCGGGGGGCCAGATACGCAGTATTTT. It encodes CATSTILSGGPDTQYF. Full variable domain (outside the CDR3, taken from reference TRBV15 and TRBJ2-3): DAMVIQNPRYQVTQFGKPVTLSCSQTLNHNVMYWYQQKSSQAPKLLFHYYDKDFNNEADTPDNFQSRRPNTSFCFLDIRSPGLGDTAMYLCATSTILSGGPDTQYFGPGTRLTVL.

The rearrangement joins TRBV19 to TRBJ1-2, with a tentative D call TRBD1 (5 bases). V shed 6 bases and J shed 3 bases, with 20 bases lying between them. The CDR3 runs 16 residues. Looked up from germline, CDR1 is LNHDA and CDR2 is SQIVND (reference sequence). CDR3 sequence: CASSLTGGRGDYGYTF. For the CDR3, the DNA is TGTGCCAGTAGCCTCACCGGAGGGCGAGGGGACTATGGCTACACCTTC.

The chain is built from TRBV7-3 and TRBJ2-3, with a tentative D call TRBD2 (6 bases). V was trimmed by 5 bases and J by 0 bases, leaving 9 bases between them. The germline V gene encodes CDR1 SGHTA and CDR2 FQGTGA. This CDR3 is 14 amino acids long. CDR3 nucleotides: TGTGCCAGCAGCCTAAGCGGGAGCACAGATACGCAGTATTTT. Protein product: CASSLSGSTDTQYF.

The rearrangement joins TRBV4-2 to TRBJ1-1; no reliable D call. CDR1 is LGHNA and CDR2 is YNFKEQ in the germline V gene. The V end was cut by 6 bases, the J end by 1 base, with 12 bases between. The CDR3 is made up of 14 amino acids. Written as DNA, the CDR3 is TGTGCCAGCAGAGGAACAGACCGGAACACTGAAGCTTTCTTT. Translated, it gives CASRGTDRNTEAFF.

A few counts support this clone. The chain couples TRBV5-4 to TRBJ2-2, with TRBD1 identical over 7 bases. The CDR3 length is 14 residues. With 4 bases clipped from V and 4 bases from J, the junction kept 4 bases outside the gene matches. Germline-derived CDR1 and CDR2 are SGHNT and YYREEE (reference sequence). The CDR3 DNA reads as TGTGCCAGCAGCCAGGGGGTTGCCACCGGGGAGCTGTTTTTT. Its translation is CASSQGVATGELFF.